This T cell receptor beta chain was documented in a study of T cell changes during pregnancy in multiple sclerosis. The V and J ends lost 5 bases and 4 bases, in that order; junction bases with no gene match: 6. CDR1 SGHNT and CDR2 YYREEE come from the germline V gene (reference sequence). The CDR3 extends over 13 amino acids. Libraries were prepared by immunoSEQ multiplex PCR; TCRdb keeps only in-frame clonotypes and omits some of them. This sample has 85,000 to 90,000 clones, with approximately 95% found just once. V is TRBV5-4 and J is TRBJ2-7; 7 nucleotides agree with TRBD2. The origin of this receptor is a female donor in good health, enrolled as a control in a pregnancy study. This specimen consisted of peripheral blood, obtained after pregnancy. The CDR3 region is CASREGGSYEQYF. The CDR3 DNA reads TGTGCCAGCAGGGAAGGCGGGAGTTACGAGCAGTACTTC.